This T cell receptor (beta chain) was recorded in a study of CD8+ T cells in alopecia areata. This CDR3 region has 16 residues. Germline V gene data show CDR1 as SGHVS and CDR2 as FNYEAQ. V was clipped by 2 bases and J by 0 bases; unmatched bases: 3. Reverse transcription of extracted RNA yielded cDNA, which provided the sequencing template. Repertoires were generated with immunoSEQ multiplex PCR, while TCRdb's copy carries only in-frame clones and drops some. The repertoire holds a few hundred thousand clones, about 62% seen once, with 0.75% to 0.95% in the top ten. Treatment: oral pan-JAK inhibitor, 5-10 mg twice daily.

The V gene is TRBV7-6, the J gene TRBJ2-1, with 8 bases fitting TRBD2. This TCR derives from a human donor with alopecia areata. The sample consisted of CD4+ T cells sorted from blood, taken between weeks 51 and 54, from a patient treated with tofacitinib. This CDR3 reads CASSLRRGASYNEQFF. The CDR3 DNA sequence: TGTGCCAGCAGCTTACGGCGGGGGGCCTCCTACAATGAGCAGTTCTTC.